This TCR beta chain was sequenced during a study of shared clonotypes between healthy human individuals. V lost 4 bases, J lost 4 bases, and 16 bases lay in between. The CDR3 sequence is 15 residues long. Germline CDR1 is SGHDT and CDR2 is YYEEEE. The table came from immunoSEQ multiplex PCR; TCRdb's copy has only in-frame clones and leaves some out. The sample records about 2.2 million clones, 80% to 95% being singletons. With regard to this clone: What it binds is not known.

Study-wide results and caveats: Only blood was sampled; tissue repertoires likely differ.

Only CD45RO-negative cells positively selected for CCR7 counted as naive CD8 cells, so terminally differentiated effector memory CD45RA+ cells were excluded. The clonotype originates from a man aged 18 to 29 in good health. Some clones in this sample may be carry-over from other donors' samples. The rearrangement joins TRBV5-6 to TRBJ2-3; possible D gene TRBD1, 6 bases. Sequencing was done on a sample of naive CD8+ T cells from PBMCs. In nucleotides, the CDR3 is TGTGCCAGCAGCAAGGGGACATACGGGGCAGATACGCAGTATTTT. Its translation: CASSKGTYGADTQYF.